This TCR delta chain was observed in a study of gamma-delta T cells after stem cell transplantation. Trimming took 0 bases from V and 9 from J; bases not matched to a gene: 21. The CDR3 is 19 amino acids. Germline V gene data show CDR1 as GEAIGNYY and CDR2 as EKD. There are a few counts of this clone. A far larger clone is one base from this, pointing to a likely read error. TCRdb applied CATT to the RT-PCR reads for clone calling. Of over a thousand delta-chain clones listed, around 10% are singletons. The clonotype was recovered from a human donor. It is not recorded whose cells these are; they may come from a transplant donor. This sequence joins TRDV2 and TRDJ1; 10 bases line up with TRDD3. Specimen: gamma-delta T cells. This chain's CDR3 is CACDTVMAQLGDRIGELIF. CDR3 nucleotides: TGTGCCTGTGACACCGTTATGGCTCAGCTGGGGGATAGAATCGGTGAACTCATCTTT.